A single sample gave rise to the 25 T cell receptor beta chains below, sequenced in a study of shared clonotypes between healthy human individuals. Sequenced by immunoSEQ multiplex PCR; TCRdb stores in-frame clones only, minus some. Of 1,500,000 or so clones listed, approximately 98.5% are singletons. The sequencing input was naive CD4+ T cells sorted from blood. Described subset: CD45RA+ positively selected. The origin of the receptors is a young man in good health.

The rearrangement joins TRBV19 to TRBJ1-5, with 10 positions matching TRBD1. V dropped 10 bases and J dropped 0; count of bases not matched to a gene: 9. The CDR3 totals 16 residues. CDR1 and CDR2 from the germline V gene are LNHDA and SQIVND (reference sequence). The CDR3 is CATSPGTGDSNQPQHF. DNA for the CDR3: TGTGCCACTTCCCCCGGGACAGGGGATAGCAATCAGCCCCAGCATTTT.

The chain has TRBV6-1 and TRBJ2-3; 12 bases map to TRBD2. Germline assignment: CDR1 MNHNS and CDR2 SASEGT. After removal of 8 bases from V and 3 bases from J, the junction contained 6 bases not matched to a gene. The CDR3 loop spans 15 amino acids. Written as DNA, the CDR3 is TGTGCCAGCCGACTAGCGGGAGTTGGTACAGATACGCAGTATTTT. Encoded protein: CASRLAGVGTDTQYF.

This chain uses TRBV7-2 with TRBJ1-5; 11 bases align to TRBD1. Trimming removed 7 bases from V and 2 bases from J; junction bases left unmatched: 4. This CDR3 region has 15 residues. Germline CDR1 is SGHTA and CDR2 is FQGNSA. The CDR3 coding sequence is TGTGCCAGCAATCCGGGACAGGGGGGCAATCAGCCCCAGCATTTT. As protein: CASNPGQGGNQPQHF.

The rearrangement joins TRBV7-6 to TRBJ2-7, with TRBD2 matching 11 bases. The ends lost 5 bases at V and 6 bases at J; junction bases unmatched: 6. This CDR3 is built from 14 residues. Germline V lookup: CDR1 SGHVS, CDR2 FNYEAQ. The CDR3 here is CASSKGTSGAEQYF. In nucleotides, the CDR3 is TGTGCCAGCAGCAAGGGGACTAGCGGAGCCGAGCAGTACTTC.

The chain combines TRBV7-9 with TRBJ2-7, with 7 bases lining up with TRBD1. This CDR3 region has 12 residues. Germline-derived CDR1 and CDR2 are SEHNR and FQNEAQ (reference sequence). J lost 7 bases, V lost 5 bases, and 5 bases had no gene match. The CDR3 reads CASSLTGLEQYF. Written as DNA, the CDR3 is TGTGCCAGCAGCCTGACAGGGTTAGAGCAGTACTTC.

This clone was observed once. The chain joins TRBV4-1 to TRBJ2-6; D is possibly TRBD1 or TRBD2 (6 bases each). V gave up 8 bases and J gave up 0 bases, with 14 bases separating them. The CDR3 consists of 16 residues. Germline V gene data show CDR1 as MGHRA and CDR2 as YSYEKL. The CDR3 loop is CASAGHPSSGANVLTF. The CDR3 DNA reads TGCGCCAGCGCGGGACACCCCAGCTCTGGGGCCAACGTCCTGACTTTC.

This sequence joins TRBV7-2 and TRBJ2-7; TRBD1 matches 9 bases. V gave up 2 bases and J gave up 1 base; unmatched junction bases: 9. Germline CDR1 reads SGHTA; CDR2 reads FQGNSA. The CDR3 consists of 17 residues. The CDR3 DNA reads TGTGCCAGCAGCTTAAGAGGGGGAGGGACAGGGTCCTACGAGCAGTACTTC. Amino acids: CASSLRGGGTGSYEQYF.

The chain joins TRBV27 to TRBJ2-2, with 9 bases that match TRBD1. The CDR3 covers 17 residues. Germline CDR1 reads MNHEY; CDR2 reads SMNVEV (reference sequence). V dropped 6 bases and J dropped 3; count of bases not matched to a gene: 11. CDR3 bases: TGTGCCAGCAGCCGCCACCGGACAGGGGCGGACACCGGGGAGCTGTTTTTT. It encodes CASSRHRTGADTGELFF.

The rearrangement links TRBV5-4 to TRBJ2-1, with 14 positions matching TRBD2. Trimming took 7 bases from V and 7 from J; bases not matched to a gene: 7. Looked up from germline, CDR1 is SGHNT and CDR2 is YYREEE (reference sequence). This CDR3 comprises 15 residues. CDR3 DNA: TGTGCCAGCGGTCAAGGACTAGCGGGAGGAAATGAGCAGTTCTTC. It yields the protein CASGQGLAGGNEQFF. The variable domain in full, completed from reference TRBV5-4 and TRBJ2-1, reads ETGVTQSPTHLIKTRGQQVTLRCSSQSGHNTVSWYQQALGQGPQFIFQYYREEENGRGNFPPRFSGLQFPNYSSELNVNALELDDSALYLCASGQGLAGGNEQFFGPGTRLTVL.

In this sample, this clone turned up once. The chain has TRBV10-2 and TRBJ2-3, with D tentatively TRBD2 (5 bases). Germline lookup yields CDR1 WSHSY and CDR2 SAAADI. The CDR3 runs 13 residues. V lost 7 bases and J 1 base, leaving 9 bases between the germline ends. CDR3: CASTKEGTDTQYF. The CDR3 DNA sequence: TGCGCCAGCACTAAGGAGGGCACAGATACGCAGTATTTT.

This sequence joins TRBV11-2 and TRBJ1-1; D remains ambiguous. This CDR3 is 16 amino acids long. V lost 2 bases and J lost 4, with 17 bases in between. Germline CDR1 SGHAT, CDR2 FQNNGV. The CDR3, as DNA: TGTGCCAGCAGCTTATGGTTCAGTAGGAGGGCCACTGAAGCTTTCTTT. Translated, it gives CASSLWFSRRATEAFF.

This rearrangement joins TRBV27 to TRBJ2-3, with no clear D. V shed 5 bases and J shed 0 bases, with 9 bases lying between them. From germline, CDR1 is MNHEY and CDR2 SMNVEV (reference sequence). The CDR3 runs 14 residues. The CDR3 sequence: CASSGIASTDTQYF. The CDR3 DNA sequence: TGTGCCAGCAGTGGCATAGCTAGCACAGATACGCAGTATTTT.

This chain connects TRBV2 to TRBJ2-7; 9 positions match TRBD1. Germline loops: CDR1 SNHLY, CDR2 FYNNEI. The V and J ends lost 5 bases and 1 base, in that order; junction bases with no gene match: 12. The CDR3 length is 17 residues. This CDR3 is CASSNRDRAPLSYEQYF. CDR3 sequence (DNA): TGTGCCAGCAGTAACCGGGACAGGGCTCCCTTGTCCTACGAGCAGTACTTC.

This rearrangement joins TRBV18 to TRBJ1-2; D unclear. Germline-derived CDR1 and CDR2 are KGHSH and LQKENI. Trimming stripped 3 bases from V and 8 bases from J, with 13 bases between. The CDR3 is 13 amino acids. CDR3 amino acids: CASSPEETRGYTF. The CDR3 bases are TGTGCCAGCTCACCTGAGGAAACGAGGGGCTACACCTTC.

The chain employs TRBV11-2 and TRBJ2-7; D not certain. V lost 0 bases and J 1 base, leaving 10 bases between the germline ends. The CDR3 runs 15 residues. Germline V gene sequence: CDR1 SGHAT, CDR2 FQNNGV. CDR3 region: CASSLDRAQSYEQYF. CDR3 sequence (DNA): TGTGCCAGCAGCTTAGATCGTGCGCAGTCCTACGAGCAGTACTTC. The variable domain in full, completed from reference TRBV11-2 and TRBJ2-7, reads EAGVAQSPRYKIIEKRQSVAFWCNPISGHATLYWYQQILGQGPKLLIQFQNNGVVDDSQLPKDRFSAERLKGVDSTLKIQPAKLEDSAVYLCASSLDRAQSYEQYFGPGTRLTVT.

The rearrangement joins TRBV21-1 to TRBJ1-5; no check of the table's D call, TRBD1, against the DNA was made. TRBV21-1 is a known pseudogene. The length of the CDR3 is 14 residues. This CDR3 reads CASSKAHRNQPQHF. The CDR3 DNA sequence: TGTGCCAGCAGCAAAGCGCACAGGAATCAGCCCCAGCATTTT.

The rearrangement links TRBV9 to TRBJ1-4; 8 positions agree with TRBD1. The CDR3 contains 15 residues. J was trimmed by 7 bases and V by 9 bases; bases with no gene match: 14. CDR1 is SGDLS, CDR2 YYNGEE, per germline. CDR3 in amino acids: CAKDRGNPGGEKLFF. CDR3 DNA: TGTGCCAAAGACAGGGGCAATCCGGGCGGTGAAAAACTGTTTTTT.

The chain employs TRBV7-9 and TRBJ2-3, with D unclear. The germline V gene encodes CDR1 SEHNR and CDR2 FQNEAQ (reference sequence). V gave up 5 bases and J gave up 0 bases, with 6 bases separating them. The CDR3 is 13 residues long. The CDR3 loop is CASSDKSTDTQYF. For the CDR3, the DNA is TGTGCCAGCAGCGACAAAAGCACAGATACGCAGTATTTT.

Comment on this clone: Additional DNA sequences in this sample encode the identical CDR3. The DNA of the CDR3 is TGCGCCAGCAGCCAAGTTGGGACAGGTCCCTACGAGCAGTACTTC. This sequence encodes CASSQVGTGPYEQYF. The rearrangement joins TRBV4-3 to TRBJ2-7; the match to TRBD1 covers 8 bases. Germline V lookup: CDR1 LGHNA, CDR2 YSLEER. After removal of 1 base from V and 2 bases from J, the junction contained 4 bases not matched to a gene. The length of the CDR3 is 15 residues.

CDR3: CASSPLGRREPQHF. CDR3 DNA sequence: TGTGCCAGCAGCCCCCTGGGGAGGAGGGAGCCCCAGCATTTT. The chain employs TRBV7-2 and TRBJ1-5; D call uncertain. With 5 bases removed from V and 8 bases from J, the gap between germline ends came to 16 bases. CDR3 length: 14 residues. CDR1 and CDR2 (germline): SGHTA, FQGNSA.

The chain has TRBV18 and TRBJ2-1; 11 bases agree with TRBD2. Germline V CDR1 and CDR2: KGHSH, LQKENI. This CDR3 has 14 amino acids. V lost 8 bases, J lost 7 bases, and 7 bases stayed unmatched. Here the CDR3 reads CASRLAGKPNEQFF. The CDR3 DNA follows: TGTGCCAGCAGACTAGCGGGGAAACCGAATGAGCAGTTCTTC.

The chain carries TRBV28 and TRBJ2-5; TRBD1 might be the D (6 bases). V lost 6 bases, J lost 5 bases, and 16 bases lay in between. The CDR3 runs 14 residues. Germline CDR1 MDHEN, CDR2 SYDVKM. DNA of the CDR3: TGTGCCAGCAGAGAGCAGGGGCCCTTGGAGACCCAGTACTTC. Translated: CASREQGPLETQYF.

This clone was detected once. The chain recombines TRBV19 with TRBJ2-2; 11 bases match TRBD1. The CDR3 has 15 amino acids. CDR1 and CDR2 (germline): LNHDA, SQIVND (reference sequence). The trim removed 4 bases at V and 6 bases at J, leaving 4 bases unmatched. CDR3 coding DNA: TGTGCCAGTAGTACAGGGACAGGGGGGTCCGGGGAGCTGTTTTTT. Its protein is CASSTGTGGSGELFF.

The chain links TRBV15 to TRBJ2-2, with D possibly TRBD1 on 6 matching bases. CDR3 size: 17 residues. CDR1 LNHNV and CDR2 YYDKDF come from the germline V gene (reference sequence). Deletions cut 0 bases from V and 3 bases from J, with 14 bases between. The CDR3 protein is CATSRDRGPGDTGELFF. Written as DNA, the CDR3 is TGTGCCACCAGCAGAGATCGGGGTCCAGGGGACACCGGGGAGCTGTTTTTT. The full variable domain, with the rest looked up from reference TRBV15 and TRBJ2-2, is DAMVIQNPRYQVTQFGKPVTLSCSQTLNHNVMYWYQQKSSQAPKLLFHYYDKDFNNEADTPDNFQSRRPNTSFCFLDIRSPGLGDTAMYLCATSRDRGPGDTGELFFGEGSRLTVL.

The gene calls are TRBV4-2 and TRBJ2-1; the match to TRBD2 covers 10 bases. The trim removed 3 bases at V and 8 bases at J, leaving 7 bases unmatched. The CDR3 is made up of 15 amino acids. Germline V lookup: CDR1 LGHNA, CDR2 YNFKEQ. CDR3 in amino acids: CASSHKREGLDEQFF. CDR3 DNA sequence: TGTGCCAGCAGCCATAAGCGGGAGGGCCTGGATGAGCAGTTCTTC.